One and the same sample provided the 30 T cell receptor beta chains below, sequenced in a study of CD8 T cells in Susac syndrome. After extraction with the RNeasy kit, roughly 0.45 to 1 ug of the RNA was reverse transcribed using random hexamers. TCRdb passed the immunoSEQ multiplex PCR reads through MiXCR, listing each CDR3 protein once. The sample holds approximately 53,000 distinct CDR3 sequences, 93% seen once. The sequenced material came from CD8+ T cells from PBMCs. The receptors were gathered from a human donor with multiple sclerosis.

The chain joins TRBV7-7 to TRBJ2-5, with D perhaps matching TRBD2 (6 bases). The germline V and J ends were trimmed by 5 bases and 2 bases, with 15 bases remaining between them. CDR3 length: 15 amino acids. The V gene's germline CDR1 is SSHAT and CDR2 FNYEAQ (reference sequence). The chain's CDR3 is CASSQTPGGQETQYF. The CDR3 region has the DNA TGTGCCAGCAGCCAGACCCCCGGGGGACAAGAGACCCAGTACTTC. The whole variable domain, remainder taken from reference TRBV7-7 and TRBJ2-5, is GAGVSQSPRYKVTKRGQDVTLRCDPISSHATLYWYQQALGQGPEFLTYFNYEAQPDKSGLPSDRFSAERPEGSISTLTIQRTEQRDSAMYRCASSQTPGGQETQYFGPGTRLLVL.

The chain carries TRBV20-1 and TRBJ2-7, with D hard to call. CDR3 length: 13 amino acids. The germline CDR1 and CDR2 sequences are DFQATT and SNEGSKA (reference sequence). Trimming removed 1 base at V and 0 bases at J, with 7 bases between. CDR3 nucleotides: TGCAGTGCTAGAGTTCGGTTCTCCTACGAGCAGTACTTC. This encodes CSARVRFSYEQYF.

CDR3 in DNA: TGTGCCAGTAGTATCGGACAGGGGGATGGCTACACCTTC. Amino acids: CASSIGQGDGYTF. This chain links TRBV19 with TRBJ1-2; 10 bases match TRBD1. Germline V gene data show CDR1 as LNHDA and CDR2 as SQIVND (reference sequence). The CDR3 has 13 residues. V was pared by 3 bases and J by 6 bases, with 1 base of the junction left unmatched.

The chain's CDR3 is CASSPRDRAQLQETQYF. In nucleotides, the CDR3 is TGTGCCAGCTCACCACGCGACAGGGCCCAATTACAAGAGACCCAGTACTTC. This sequence joins TRBV18 and TRBJ2-5; the match to TRBD1 covers 7 bases. CDR1 is KGHSH, CDR2 LQKENI, per germline. V was pared by 1 base and J by 2 bases, with 10 bases of the junction left unmatched. This CDR3 contains 17 residues.

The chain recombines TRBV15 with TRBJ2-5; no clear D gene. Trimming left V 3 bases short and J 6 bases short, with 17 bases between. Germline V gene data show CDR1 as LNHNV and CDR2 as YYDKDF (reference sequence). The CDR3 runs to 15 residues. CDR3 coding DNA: TGTGCCACCAGCAGGACGGGTGGACCAGCGAAGACCCAGTACTTC. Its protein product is CATSRTGGPAKTQYF.

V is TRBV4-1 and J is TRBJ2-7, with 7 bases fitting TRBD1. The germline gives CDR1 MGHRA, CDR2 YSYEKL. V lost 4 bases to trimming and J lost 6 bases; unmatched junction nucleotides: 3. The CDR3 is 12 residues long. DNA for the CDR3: TGCGCCAGCAGCCCGACAGGGTTCGAGCAGTACTTC. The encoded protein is CASSPTGFEQYF.

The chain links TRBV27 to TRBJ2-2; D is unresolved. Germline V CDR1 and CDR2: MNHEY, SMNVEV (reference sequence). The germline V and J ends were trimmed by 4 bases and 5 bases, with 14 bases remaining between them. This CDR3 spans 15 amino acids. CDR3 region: CASSSTNWGTGELFF. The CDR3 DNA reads TGTGCCAGCAGTTCTACCAATTGGGGAACCGGGGAGCTGTTTTTT.

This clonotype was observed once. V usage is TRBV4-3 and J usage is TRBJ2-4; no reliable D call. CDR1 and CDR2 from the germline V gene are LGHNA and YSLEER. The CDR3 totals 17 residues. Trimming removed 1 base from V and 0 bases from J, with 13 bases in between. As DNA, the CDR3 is TGCGCCAGCAGCCAAGGAGTTGAGTATGGAGCCAAAAACATTCAGTACTTC. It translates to CASSQGVEYGAKNIQYF.

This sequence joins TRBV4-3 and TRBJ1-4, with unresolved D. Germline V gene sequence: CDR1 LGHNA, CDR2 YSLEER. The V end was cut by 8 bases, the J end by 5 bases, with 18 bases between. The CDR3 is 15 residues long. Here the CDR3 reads CASGESRVGNEKLFF. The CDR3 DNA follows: TGCGCCAGCGGAGAATCCCGGGTCGGCAATGAAAAACTGTTTTTT.

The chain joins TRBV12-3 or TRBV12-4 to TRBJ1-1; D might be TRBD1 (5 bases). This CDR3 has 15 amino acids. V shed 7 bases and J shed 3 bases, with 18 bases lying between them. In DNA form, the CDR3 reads TGTGCCAGCACCCACATATTGGGGGGAGACACTGAAGCTTTCTTT. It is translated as CASTHILGGDTEAFF.

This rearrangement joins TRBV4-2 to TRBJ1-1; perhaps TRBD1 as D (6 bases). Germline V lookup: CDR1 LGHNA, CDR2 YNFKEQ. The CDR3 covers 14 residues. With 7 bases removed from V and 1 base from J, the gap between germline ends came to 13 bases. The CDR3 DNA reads TGTGCCAGCAACCCAACAGGGAAGAACACTGAAGCTTTCTTT. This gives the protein CASNPTGKNTEAFF.

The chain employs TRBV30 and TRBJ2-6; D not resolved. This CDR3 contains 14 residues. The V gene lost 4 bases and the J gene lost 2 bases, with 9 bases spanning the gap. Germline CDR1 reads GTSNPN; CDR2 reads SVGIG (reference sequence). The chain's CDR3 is CAWTGLTGANVLTF. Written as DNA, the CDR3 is TGTGCCTGGACAGGCCTTACTGGGGCCAACGTCCTGACTTTC.

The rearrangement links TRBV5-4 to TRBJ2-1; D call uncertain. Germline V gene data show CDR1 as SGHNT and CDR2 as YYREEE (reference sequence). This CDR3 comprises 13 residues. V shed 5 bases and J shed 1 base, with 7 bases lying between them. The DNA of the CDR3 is TGTGCCAGCAGTGGGGAATCCTACAATGAGCAGTTCTTC. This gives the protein CASSGESYNEQFF. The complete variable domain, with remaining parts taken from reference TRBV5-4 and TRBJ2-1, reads ETGVTQSPTHLIKTRGQQVTLRCSSQSGHNTVSWYQQALGQGPQFIFQYYREEENGRGNFPPRFSGLQFPNYSSELNVNALELDDSALYLCASSGESYNEQFFGPGTRLTVL.

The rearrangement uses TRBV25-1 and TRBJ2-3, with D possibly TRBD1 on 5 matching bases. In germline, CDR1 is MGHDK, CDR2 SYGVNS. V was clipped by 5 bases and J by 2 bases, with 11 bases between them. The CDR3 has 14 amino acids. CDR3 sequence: CASSLTDSTDTQYF. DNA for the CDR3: TGTGCCAGCAGTTTGACAGATTCCACAGATACGCAGTATTTT.

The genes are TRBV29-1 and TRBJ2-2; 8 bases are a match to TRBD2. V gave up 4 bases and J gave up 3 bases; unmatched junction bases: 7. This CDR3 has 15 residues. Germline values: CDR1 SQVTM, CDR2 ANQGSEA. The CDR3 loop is CSVAPGGYHTGELFF. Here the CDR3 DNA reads TGCAGCGTTGCTCCGGGGGGGTACCACACCGGGGAGCTGTTTTTT.

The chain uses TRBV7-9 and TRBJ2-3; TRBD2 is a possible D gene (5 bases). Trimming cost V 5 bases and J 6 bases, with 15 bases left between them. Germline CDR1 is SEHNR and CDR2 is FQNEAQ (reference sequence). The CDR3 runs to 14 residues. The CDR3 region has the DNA TGTGCCAGCAGCCCCGGGAACCAAGGGGATACGCAGTATTTT. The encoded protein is CASSPGNQGDTQYF. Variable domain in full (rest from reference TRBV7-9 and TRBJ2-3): DTGVSQNPRHKITKRGQNVTFRCDPISEHNRLYWYRQTLGQGPEFLTYFQNEAQLEKSRLLSDRFSAERPKGSFSTLEIQRTEQGDSAMYLCASSPGNQGDTQYFGPGTRLTVL.

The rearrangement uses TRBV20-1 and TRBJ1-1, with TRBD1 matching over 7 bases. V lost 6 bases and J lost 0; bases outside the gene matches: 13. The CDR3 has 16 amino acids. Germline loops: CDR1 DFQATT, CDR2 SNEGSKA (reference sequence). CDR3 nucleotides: TGCAGTGCCACTGACAGGGCTGGTACAATGAACACTGAAGCTTTCTTT. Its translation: CSATDRAGTMNTEAFF.

CDR3 region: CASSLRPRGYTF. The DNA for the CDR3 is TGTGCCAGCAGCTTAAGGCCCCGGGGCTACACCTTC. This chain connects TRBV13 to TRBJ1-2; no reliable D call. This CDR3 spans 12 amino acids. Trimming cost V 2 bases and J 8 bases, with 9 bases left between them. Germline values: CDR1 PRHDT, CDR2 FYEKMQ (reference sequence). Drawing the rest from reference TRBV13 and TRBJ1-2, the complete variable domain is AAGVIQSPRHLIKEKRETATLKCYPIPRHDTVYWYQQGPGQDPQFLISFYEKMQSDKGSIPDRFSAQQFSDYHSELNMSSLELGDSALYFCASSLRPRGYTFGSGTRLTVV.

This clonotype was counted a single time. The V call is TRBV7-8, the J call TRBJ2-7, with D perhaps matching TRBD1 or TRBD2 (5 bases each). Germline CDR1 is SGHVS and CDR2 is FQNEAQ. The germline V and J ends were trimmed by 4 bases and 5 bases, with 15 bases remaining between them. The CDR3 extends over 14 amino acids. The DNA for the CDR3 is TGTGCCAGCAGCTACGCCGGGACGAACGACGAGCAGTACTTC. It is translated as CASSYAGTNDEQYF.

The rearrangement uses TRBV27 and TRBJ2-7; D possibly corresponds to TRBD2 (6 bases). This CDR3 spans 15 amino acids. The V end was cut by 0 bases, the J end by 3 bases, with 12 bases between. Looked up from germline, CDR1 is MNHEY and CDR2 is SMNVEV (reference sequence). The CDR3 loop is CASSLSPGLNYEQYF. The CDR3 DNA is TGTGCCAGCAGTTTATCCCCGGGACTGAACTACGAGCAGTACTTC.

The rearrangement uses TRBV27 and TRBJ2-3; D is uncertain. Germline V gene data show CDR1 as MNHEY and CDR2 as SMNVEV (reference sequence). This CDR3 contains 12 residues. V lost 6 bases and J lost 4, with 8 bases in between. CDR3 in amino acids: CASSFQSDTQYF. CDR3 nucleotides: TGTGCCAGCAGCTTCCAATCAGATACGCAGTATTTT.

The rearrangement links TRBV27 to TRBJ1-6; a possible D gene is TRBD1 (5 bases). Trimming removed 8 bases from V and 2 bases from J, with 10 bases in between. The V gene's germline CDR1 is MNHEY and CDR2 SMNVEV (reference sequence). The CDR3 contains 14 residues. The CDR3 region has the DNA TGTGCCAGCCAAGGGGACGCCTATAATTCACCCCTCCACTTT. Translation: CASQGDAYNSPLHF.

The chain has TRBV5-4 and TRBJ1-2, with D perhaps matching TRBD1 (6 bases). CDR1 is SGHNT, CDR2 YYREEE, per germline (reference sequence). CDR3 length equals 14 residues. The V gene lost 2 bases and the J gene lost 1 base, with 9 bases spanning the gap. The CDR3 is CASSLPDSNYGYTF. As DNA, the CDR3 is TGTGCCAGCAGCTTACCGGACAGTAACTATGGCTACACCTTC.

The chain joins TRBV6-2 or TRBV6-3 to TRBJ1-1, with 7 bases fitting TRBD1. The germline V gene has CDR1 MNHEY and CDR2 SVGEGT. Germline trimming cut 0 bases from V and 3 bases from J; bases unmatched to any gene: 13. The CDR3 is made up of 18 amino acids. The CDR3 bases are TGTGCCAGCAGTTACTCTCCTGGGGACAGCCTAATGTACACTGAAGCTTTCTTT. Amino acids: CASSYSPGDSLMYTEAFF.

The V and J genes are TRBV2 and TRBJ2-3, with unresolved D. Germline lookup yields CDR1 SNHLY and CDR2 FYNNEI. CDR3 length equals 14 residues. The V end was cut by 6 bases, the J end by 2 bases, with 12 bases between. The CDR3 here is CASSDKVPTDTQYF. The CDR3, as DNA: TGTGCCAGCAGCGACAAGGTACCCACAGATACGCAGTATTTT.

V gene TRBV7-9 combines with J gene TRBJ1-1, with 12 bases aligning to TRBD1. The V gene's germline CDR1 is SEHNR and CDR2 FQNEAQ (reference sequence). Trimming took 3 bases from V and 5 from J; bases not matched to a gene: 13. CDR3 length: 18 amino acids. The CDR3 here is CASSLGTGGRIGMTEAFF. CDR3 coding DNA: TGTGCCAGCAGCTTGGGGACAGGGGGCAGAATAGGGATGACTGAAGCTTTCTTT.

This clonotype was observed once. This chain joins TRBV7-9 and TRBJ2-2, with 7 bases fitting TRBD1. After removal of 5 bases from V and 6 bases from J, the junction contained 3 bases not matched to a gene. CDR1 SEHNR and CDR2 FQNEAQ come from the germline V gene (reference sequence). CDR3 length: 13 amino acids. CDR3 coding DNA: TGTGCCAGCAGCCAAACAGGGGCCGGGGAGCTGTTTTTT. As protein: CASSQTGAGELFF.

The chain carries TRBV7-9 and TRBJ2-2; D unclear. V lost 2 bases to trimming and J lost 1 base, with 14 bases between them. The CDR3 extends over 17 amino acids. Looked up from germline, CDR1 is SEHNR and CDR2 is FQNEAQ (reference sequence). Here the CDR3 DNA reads TGTGCCAGCAGCTTACCCCCGGGCACACTGAACACCGGGGAGCTGTTTTTT. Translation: CASSLPPGTLNTGELFF.

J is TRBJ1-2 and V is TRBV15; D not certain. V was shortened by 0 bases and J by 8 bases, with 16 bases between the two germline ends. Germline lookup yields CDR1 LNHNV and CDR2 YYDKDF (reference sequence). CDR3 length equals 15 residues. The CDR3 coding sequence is TGTGCCACCAGCAGAGATCGAGGCGGGCTGTTAGGCTACACCTTC. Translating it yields CATSRDRGGLLGYTF. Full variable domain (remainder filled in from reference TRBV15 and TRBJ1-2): DAMVIQNPRYQVTQFGKPVTLSCSQTLNHNVMYWYQQKSSQAPKLLFHYYDKDFNNEADTPDNFQSRRPNTSFCFLDIRSPGLGDTAMYLCATSRDRGGLLGYTFGSGTRLTVV.

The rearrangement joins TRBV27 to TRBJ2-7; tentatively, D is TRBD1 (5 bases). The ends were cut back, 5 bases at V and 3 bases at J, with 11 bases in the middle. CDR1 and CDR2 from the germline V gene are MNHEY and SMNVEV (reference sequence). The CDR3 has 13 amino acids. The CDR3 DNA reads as TGTGCCAGCAGTCCGGACAATGTCTACGAGCAGTACTTC. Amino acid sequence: CASSPDNVYEQYF.